The source of this T cell receptor beta chain is a study of blood T cell repertoires in COVID-19. Study information: T cells, B-cell-depleted T cells, or PBMCs supplied cDNA or gDNA.

The cohort comprised adults aged about 18 to 100 years residing in some 24 US areas. Membership in each cohort depended on participant-reported clinical history. The V gene lost 1 base and the J gene lost 3 bases, with 7 bases spanning the gap. CDR1 is SGHTA, CDR2 FQGTGA, per germline. The CDR3 spans 13 residues. This table comes from immunoSEQ multiplex PCR, and its TCRdb copy is limited to in-frame clones, with some not included. The table lists hundreds of thousands of clones, 85% to 90% of them singletons, with approximately 2% in the top ten. This clonotype was sampled from a woman in her sixties in a cohort exposed to, infected with or recovered from COVID-19 (not recorded which). V gene TRBV7-3 combines with J gene TRBJ2-7; D not certain. The sample comprised PBMCs or T cells enriched from blood (not recorded which). This CDR3 reads CASSLSGDYEQYF. CDR3 DNA sequence: TGTGCCAGCAGCTTAAGCGGCGACTACGAGCAGTACTTC.